Below, 15 T cell receptor beta chains from the same sample are listed, as sequenced in a study of cytomegalovirus exposure and HLA in healthy donors. In the PCR, 60 Vbeta and 13 Jbeta primers were used. Method: immunoSEQ multiplex PCR; TCRdb's copy keeps in-frame clones and lacks some. This sample has some 180,000 clones, with approximately 9.5% found just once. Sequences were obtained from PBMCs. The source is a woman aged 25-40 years in good health and CMV-seropositive.

This chain's CDR3 is CASGLVRASGSSYEQYF. The DNA for the CDR3 is TGTGCTAGTGGTTTGGTACGGGCTAGCGGGAGTTCCTACGAGCAGTACTTC. This chain joins TRBV12-5 and TRBJ2-7; 10 bases are a match to TRBD2. The CDR3 consists of 17 residues. The ends lost 0 bases at V and 1 base at J; junction bases unmatched: 6. The V gene's germline CDR1 is LGHNT and CDR2 FRNRAP.

The chain is built from TRBV6-1 and TRBJ1-1; 9 nucleotides match TRBD1. The germline gives CDR1 MNHNS, CDR2 SASEGT. CDR3 length: 15 amino acids. Trimming took 5 bases from V and 3 from J; bases not matched to a gene: 7. The CDR3 region is CASSTFWTGDTEAFF. The CDR3 DNA sequence: TGTGCCAGCAGTACCTTTTGGACAGGGGACACTGAAGCTTTCTTT.

The chain combines TRBV7-2 with TRBJ2-5; 7 nucleotides match TRBD2. Germline CDR1 and CDR2: SGHTA and FQGNSA. The CDR3 is made up of 14 amino acids. V was clipped by 1 base and J by 2 bases; unmatched bases: 1. CDR3 protein: CASSLGGRQETQYF. CDR3 nucleotides: TGTGCCAGCAGCTTAGGCGGGAGACAAGAGACCCAGTACTTC. Looking up the rest from reference TRBV7-2 and TRBJ2-5 gives the full variable domain: GAGVSQSPSNKVTEKGKDVELRCDPISGHTALYWYRQSLGQGLEFLIYFQGNSAPDKSGLPSDRFSAERTGGSVSTLTIQRTQQEDSAVYLCASSLGGRQETQYFGPGTRLLVL.

This clone turned up a few times. V gene TRBV7-9 combines with J gene TRBJ1-1; D is perhaps TRBD1 (6 bases). The CDR3 is made up of 15 amino acids. Trimming removed 7 bases from V and 1 base from J, with 16 bases in between. The germline V gene encodes CDR1 SEHNR and CDR2 FQNEAQ (reference sequence). CDR3 nucleotides: TGTGCCAGCAACAGGGAGGGGGTTTCGAACACTGAAGCTTTCTTT. As protein: CASNREGVSNTEAFF.

This clone occurred a few times. This chain links TRBV4-2 with TRBJ1-2, with D hard to call. The CDR3 has 13 amino acids. With 0 bases removed from V and 7 bases from J, the gap between germline ends came to 9 bases. Germline CDR1 LGHNA, CDR2 YNFKEQ. The CDR3 sequence: CASSQDLTVGYTF. The CDR3 region has the DNA TGTGCCAGCAGCCAAGATCTAACAGTTGGCTACACCTTC.

This chain connects TRBV30 to TRBJ1-2, with TRBD1 as a possible D gene (5 bases). CDR3 length: 13 amino acids. Deletions cut 3 bases from V and 8 bases from J, with 16 bases between. The germline gives CDR1 GTSNPN, CDR2 SVGIG (reference sequence). The CDR3 nucleotides are TGTGCCTGGAGGGGGGAGGCTGTAGCCGGCTACACCTTC. Amino acids: CAWRGEAVAGYTF.

V usage is TRBV4-1 and J usage is TRBJ2-2; D possibly corresponds to TRBD1 (6 bases). Trimming cost V 1 base and J 8 bases, with 20 bases left between them. From germline, CDR1 is MGHRA and CDR2 YSYEKL. There are 17 residues in the CDR3. CDR3 in amino acids: CASSQGLQGPRYGELFF. The CDR3 DNA sequence: TGCGCCAGCAGCCAAGGGCTACAGGGTCCGAGGTATGGGGAGCTGTTTTTT.

The chain links TRBV6-5 to TRBJ2-7; 11 nucleotides align to TRBD1. The J call is doubtful: the DNA matches TRBJ2-5 better. Germline CDR1 reads MNHEY; CDR2 reads SVGAGI. The CDR3 consists of 15 residues. CDR3 nucleotide sequence: TGTGCCAGCAGTAGGACAGGGGGCGTCGGAGAGACCCAGTACTTC. This encodes CASSRTGGVGETQYF.

The chain has TRBV7-6 and TRBJ2-4, with D perhaps TRBD2 (6 bases). V was cut by 2 bases and J by 8 bases, with 10 bases left in between. The CDR3 has 13 residues. The germline gives CDR1 SGHVS, CDR2 FNYEAQ. CDR3 DNA sequence: TGTGCCAGCAGCTTAAGACCGGGGGACATTCAGTACTTC. Its translation is CASSLRPGDIQYF.

This clone has more than one count but fewer than ten. This CDR3 is also generated by other DNA sequences in the sample. V usage is TRBV18 and J usage is TRBJ2-5; D gene uncertain. Trimming cost V 2 bases and J 2 bases, with 6 bases left between them. This CDR3 contains 13 residues. The germline CDR1 and CDR2 sequences are KGHSH and LQKENI. CDR3 protein: CASSPEVQETQYF. For the CDR3, the DNA is TGTGCCAGCTCACCAGAGGTACAAGAGACCCAGTACTTC.

This chain uses TRBV7-2 with TRBJ2-7; D possibly corresponds to TRBD1 (5 bases). CDR3 length: 13 amino acids. Germline V gives CDR1 SGHTA, CDR2 FQGNSA. The germline V and J ends were trimmed by 0 bases and 11 bases, with 14 bases remaining between them. The CDR3 region has the DNA TGTGCCAGCAGCTTAGCGCGGCAGGGCCGGGAGTACTTC. Translated: CASSLARQGREYF.

The V gene is TRBV2, the J gene TRBJ2-5; no clear D. Trimming removed 5 bases from V and 3 bases from J, with 10 bases in between. The germline V gene encodes CDR1 SNHLY and CDR2 FYNNEI. The CDR3 extends over 13 amino acids. DNA of the CDR3: TGTGCCAGCAGTAGGAATGAGGAAGAGACCCAGTACTTC. This codes for CASSRNEEETQYF. Full variable domain (rest looked up from reference TRBV2 and TRBJ2-5): EPEVTQTPSHQVTQMGQEVILRCVPISNHLYFYWYRQILGQKVEFLVSFYNNEISEKSEIFDDQFSVERPDGSNFTLKIRSTKLEDSAMYFCASSRNEEETQYFGPGTRLLVL.

V usage is TRBV6-4 and J usage is TRBJ2-1, with TRBD2 identical over 11 bases. This CDR3 comprises 15 residues. CDR1 MRHNA and CDR2 SNTAGT come from the germline V gene. The trim removed 4 bases at V and 2 bases at J, leaving 1 base unmatched. The CDR3 spells CASSVSGRAYNEQFF. Written as DNA, the CDR3 is TGTGCCAGCAGTGTTAGCGGGAGGGCCTACAATGAGCAGTTCTTC.

This clone was seen a few times. The rearrangement links TRBV28 to TRBJ1-2, with no clear D. The CDR3 is made up of 12 amino acids. The V gene's germline CDR1 is MDHEN and CDR2 SYDVKM. Trimming took off 6 bases at V and 4 bases at J, with 9 bases between the two ends. CDR3 loop: CASRLGGYGYTF. CDR3 bases: TGTGCCAGCAGATTAGGAGGCTATGGCTACACCTTC.

This clone was observed a handful of times. This rearrangement joins TRBV10-1 to TRBJ2-1; 7 bases fit TRBD2. Germline V gene sequence: CDR1 WNHNN, CDR2 SYGVQD (reference sequence). The CDR3 is 18 amino acids. The V gene end was trimmed by 4 bases and the J gene end by 9 bases; junction bases not matched to a gene: 21. CDR3 coding DNA: TGCGCCAGCAGTGCGACCCGGGGGGTAGGAGGAGCGAAGACTGAGCAGTTCTTC. Protein product: CASSATRGVGGAKTEQFF.